This is a list of T cell receptor beta chains from one sample in a study of blood T cell repertoires in COVID-19. TCRdb's table, derived via immunoSEQ multiplex PCR, lists solely in-frame clones and lacks some. This sample yields 250,000 to 300,000 clones, of which approximately 90% are seen a single time; 0.95% to 1.3% belongs to the top ten. Material for sequencing was PBMCs or T cells enriched from blood (not recorded which). The receptor source for this set is a woman in her thirties who had recovered from COVID-19. Each CDR3 is given with its conserved first and last residue. D genes are given only for firm matches. Where a row states a size, it is once, few, many or the class of an expanded clone; other rows omit it.

TRBV5-1,TRBD2,NA,TRBJ2-1,CASSLVAGVTNEQFF,TGCGCCAGCAGCTTGGTTGCGGGAGTAACCAATGAGCAGTTCTTC
TRBV6-5,TRBD1,few,TRBJ2-1,CASEVGGAGNEQFF,TGTGCCAGCGAAGTAGGGGGCGCCGGGAATGAGCAGTTCTTC
TRBV3-1/TRBV3-2,TRBD2,NA,TRBJ2-7,CASSQDVETSGSLRYEQYF,TGTGCCAGCAGCCAAGATGTGGAGACTAGCGGGAGCCTCAGGTACGAGCAGTACTTC
TRBV27,TRBD2,NA,TRBJ2-7,CASRSSGSIDPYEQYF,TGTGCCAGCAGGTCTAGCGGGAGTATAGACCCCTACGAGCAGTACTTC
TRBV19,TRBD2,once,TRBJ2-7,CASSIRLAGAEQYF,TGTGCCAGTAGTATCCGACTAGCGGGAGCCGAGCAGTACTTC
TRBV14,NA,NA,TRBJ2-7,CASSLSTVSYEQYF,TGTGCCAGCAGCCTTTCGACAGTCTCCTACGAGCAGTACTTC
TRBV15,TRBD1,NA,TRBJ1-1,CATSRGDSGTEAFF,TGTGCCACCAGCAGAGGGGACAGTGGGACTGAAGCTTTCTTT
TRBV7-9,NA,NA,TRBJ1-1,CASSLGVITGEAFF,TGTGCCAGCAGCTTAGGGGTAATTACGGGTGAAGCTTTCTTT
TRBV28,NA,NA,TRBJ2-1,CASSLSGISSYNEQFF,TGTGCCAGCAGTTTATCGGGAATCAGCTCCTACAATGAGCAGTTCTTC
TRBV25-1,TRBD1,NA,TRBJ1-2,CASSEGQGGEYGYTF,TGTGCCAGCAGTGAAGGACAGGGAGGGGAGTATGGCTACACCTTC
TRBV18,TRBD1,NA,TRBJ1-1,CASSPFPDRDRSMNTEAFF,TGTGCCAGCTCACCGTTTCCCGACCGGGACAGAAGTATGAACACTGAAGCTTTCTTT
TRBV5-6,NA,NA,TRBJ1-4,CASSFRGFQEKLFF,TGTGCCAGCAGCTTCAGAGGATTTCAGGAAAAACTGTTTTTT
TRBV6-5,NA,NA,TRBJ1-1,CASLFTEAFF,TGTGCCAGCCTGTTTACTGAAGCTTTCTTT
TRBV5-1,TRBD2,NA,TRBJ2-1,CASSLVAGGWNEQFF,TGCGCCAGCAGCTTGGTCGCGGGAGGTTGGAATGAGCAGTTCTTC
TRBV4-3,TRBD2,NA,TRBJ2-3,CASSQDSSGSLTDTQYF,TGCGCCAGCAGCCAAGATTCTAGCGGGAGTTTAACAGATACGCAGTATTTT
TRBV5-1,TRBD1,NA,TRBJ2-7,CASSLGIGQGADEQYF,TGCGCCAGCAGCTTGGGCATAGGACAGGGGGCGGACGAGCAGTACTTC
TRBV5-1,TRBD2,NA,TRBJ2-7,CASGLAGSSYEQYF,TGCGCCAGCGGACTAGCGGGGAGCTCCTACGAGCAGTACTTC
TRBV4-3,TRBD1,NA,TRBJ1-3,CASSQDQGQGNTIYF,TGCGCCAGCAGCCAAGATCAGGGACAGGGAAACACCATATATTTT
TRBV4-1,NA,NA,TRBJ2-6,CASSQSLSGANVLTF,TGCGCCAGCAGCCAATCCCTTTCTGGGGCCAACGTCCTGACTTTC
TRBV5-1,TRBD2,NA,TRBJ2-1,CASSWGLAGGVGHNEQFF,TGCGCCAGCAGCTGGGGACTAGCGGGAGGAGTAGGTCACAATGAGCAGTTCTTC
TRBV14,NA,NA,TRBJ2-7,CASSRGTPVIGEQYF,TGTGCCAGCAGTCGAGGGACTCCCGTGATAGGCGAGCAGTACTTC
TRBV27,TRBD2,NA,TRBJ2-5,CASSLGTSGRGETQYF,TGTGCCAGCAGTTTAGGGACTAGCGGGAGGGGGGAGACCCAGTACTTC
TRBV19,TRBD1,once,TRBJ1-5,CASSTTGTGNQPQHF,TGTGCCAGTAGTACCACCGGGACAGGTAATCAGCCCCAGCATTTT
TRBV30,NA,NA,TRBJ1-1,CAWSVLSNTEAFF,TGTGCCTGGAGTGTACTATCTAACACTGAAGCTTTCTTT
TRBV19,TRBD1,NA,TRBJ2-7,CASRDRGKGEQYF,TGTGCCAGTCGGGACAGGGGAAAAGGCGAGCAGTACTTC
TRBV28,TRBD2,few,TRBJ2-6,CASSLAGVGANVLTF,TGTGCCAGCAGTCTAGCGGGAGTTGGGGCCAACGTCCTGACTTTC
TRBV2,NA,NA,TRBJ2-3,CASSAETTSDTQYF,TGTGCCAGCAGTGCAGAGACAACTTCAGATACGCAGTATTTT
TRBV7-3,NA,NA,TRBJ2-3,CASSFSPGSTDTQYF,TGTGCCAGCAGCTTCTCCCCAGGGAGCACAGATACGCAGTATTTT
TRBV2,TRBD2,NA,TRBJ2-5,CASSELMGGRTPSLRETQYF,TGTGCCAGCAGTGAATTGATGGGCGGGAGGACCCCTAGTTTAAGAGAGACCCAGTACTTC
TRBV10-3,NA,NA,TRBJ1-2,CAISLGQAYGYTF,TGTGCCATCAGTCTAGGACAAGCCTATGGCTACACCTTC
TRBV5-1,TRBD2,NA,TRBJ2-7,CASSHGTTSGYEQYF,TGCGCCAGCAGCCATGGTACGACTAGCGGGTACGAGCAGTACTTC
TRBV2,NA,NA,TRBJ2-5,CASSASRYQETQYF,TGTGCCAGCAGTGCTAGCAGATACCAAGAGACCCAGTACTTC
TRBV7-8,NA,NA,TRBJ1-2,CASSPRRGNYGYTF,TGTGCCAGCAGCCCACGGCGGGGGAACTATGGCTACACCTTC
TRBV19,TRBD2,NA,TRBJ2-1,CASSIGLAGYPEQFF,TGTGCCAGTAGTATAGGGTTAGCGGGGTACCCTGAGCAGTTCTTC
TRBV7-2,TRBD1,NA,TRBJ2-2,CASSFRQGAVGELFF,TGTGCCAGCAGCTTCAGACAGGGGGCGGTCGGGGAGCTGTTTTTT
TRBV5-1,TRBD1,NA,TRBJ1-4,CASSSTPGQGSLFF,TGCGCCAGCAGCTCCACCCCGGGACAGGGATCACTGTTTTTT
TRBV20-1,TRBD1,NA,TRBJ1-2,CSAGQGSGYTF,TGCAGTGCTGGACAGGGGAGCGGCTACACCTTC
TRBV9,NA,NA,TRBJ2-2,CASSVAGPGELFF,TGTGCCAGCAGCGTAGCAGGGCCCGGGGAGCTGTTTTTT
TRBV4-3,TRBD1,once,TRBJ1-2,CASSPGQGLTGYTF,TGCGCCAGCAGCCCAGGACAGGGGTTGACTGGCTACACCTTC
TRBV7-2,NA,NA,TRBJ1-3,CASSLASGRAGNTIYF,TGTGCCAGCAGCTTAGCGTCGGGCAGGGCTGGAAACACCATATATTTT
TRBV3-1/TRBV3-2,TRBD2,NA,TRBJ2-1,CASSQRPGLASYNEQFF,TGTGCCAGCAGCCAAAGGCCTGGACTAGCTTCCTACAATGAGCAGTTCTTC
TRBV19,NA,NA,TRBJ2-1,CASSSGIRYNEQFF,TGTGCCAGTTCCTCAGGGATAAGATACAATGAGCAGTTCTTC
TRBV7-6,TRBD1,once,TRBJ1-3,CASSPSGQGLHTIYF,TGTGCCAGCAGCCCCTCGGGACAGGGGCTACACACCATATATTTT
TRBV30,NA,NA,TRBJ2-2,CAWTGWTNTGELFF,TGTGCCTGGACAGGGTGGACGAACACCGGGGAGCTGTTTTTT
TRBV5-1,TRBD1,NA,TRBJ2-5,CASSLTGAETQYF,TGCGCCAGCAGCTTGACAGGGGCAGAGACCCAGTACTTC
TRBV9,NA,NA,TRBJ2-1,CASTVGPGDEQFF,TGTGCCAGCACTGTAGGTCCCGGGGATGAGCAGTTCTTC
TRBV5-5,TRBD1,NA,TRBJ2-3,CASSPGTGVGDTQYF,TGTGCCAGCAGCCCCGGGACAGGGGTGGGAGATACGCAGTATTTT